Listed below are T cell receptor beta chains from one sample, sequenced in a study of blood T cell repertoires in COVID-19. Clones were read by immunoSEQ multiplex PCR, and TCRdb kept only the in-frame ones, dropping some. Of about 63,000 clones in the sample, 79% were seen once. Sequencing was carried out using peripheral blood. All receptors derive from a human donor in a cohort sampled during active COVID-19. Each CDR3 is given with its conserved first and last residue. D genes are given only for firm matches.

J: TRBJ1-1; D: -; V: TRBV12-3/TRBV12-4; length: 13; DNA: TGTGCCAGCAGTTTCGGGGGGAACACTGAAGCTTTCTTT; CDR3: CASSFGGNTEAFF
J: TRBJ2-1; D: -; V: TRBV30; length: 13; DNA: TGTGCCTGGAGTCTGGACAGTTACAATGAGCAGTTCTTC; CDR3: CAWSLDSYNEQFF
J: TRBJ2-1; D: -; V: TRBV7-2; length: 14; DNA: TGTGCCAGCAGCTTAGCGCGTACAGTAGAGGAGCAGTTCTTC; CDR3: CASSLARTVEEQFF
J: TRBJ2-4; D: -; V: TRBV19; length: 14; DNA: TGTGCCAGCGCGGCCCCGCTAGCCAAAAACATTCAGTACTTC; CDR3: CASAAPLAKNIQYF
J: TRBJ2-1; D: -; V: TRBV11-3; length: 15; DNA: TGTGCCAGCAGCTTACCTAGCCCCCTTTACAATGAGCAGTTCTTC; CDR3: CASSLPSPLYNEQFF
J: TRBJ2-3; D: -; V: TRBV18; length: 14; DNA: TGTGCCAGCTCAGTGGGCAGGGGCACAGATACGCAGTATTTT; CDR3: CASSVGRGTDTQYF
J: TRBJ2-2; D: TRBD2; V: TRBV30; length: 17; DNA: TGTGCCTGGGGCAGTTACTCCCCCAGCGGGGCCACCGGGGAGCTGTTTTTT; CDR3: CAWGSYSPSGATGELFF
J: TRBJ2-4; D: TRBD2; V: TRBV18; length: 19; DNA: TGTGCCAGCTCACCCGGACTAGCGGGAGGAGGGGCAGCCAAAAACATTCAGTACTTC; CDR3: CASSPGLAGGGAAKNIQYF
J: TRBJ2-1; D: TRBD2; V: TRBV5-4; length: 16; DNA: TGTGCCAGCGGGCCGACTAGCGGGAAAACCTACAATGAGCAGTTCTTC; CDR3: CASGPTSGKTYNEQFF
J: TRBJ1-4; D: -; V: TRBV7-6; length: 15; DNA: TGTGCCAGCAGCTTGGCCCAGGGGCAGAATGAAAAACTGTTTTTT; CDR3: CASSLAQGQNEKLFF
J: TRBJ2-3; D: TRBD1; V: TRBV19; length: 15; DNA: TGTGCCAGTAGTAGGGGGACAGGGGCGGCAGATACGCAGTATTTT; CDR3: CASSRGTGAADTQYF
J: TRBJ1-1; D: -; V: TRBV19; length: 14; DNA: TGTGCCAGTCGTGCGGGGCAGGTGAACACTGAAGCTTTCTTT; CDR3: CASRAGQVNTEAFF
J: TRBJ2-3; D: -; V: TRBV10-3; length: 13; DNA: TGTGCCATCAGTGATCCCGGACAGAGTACGCAGTATTTT; CDR3: CAISDPGQSTQYF
J: TRBJ1-1; D: -; V: TRBV3-1/TRBV3-2; length: 18; DNA: TGTGCCAGCAGCCAAGATTGGGAGACAGGTATCATGAACACTGAAGCTTTCTTT; CDR3: CASSQDWETGIMNTEAFF
J: TRBJ2-1; D: -; V: TRBV24-1; length: 15; DNA: TGTGCCACCAGTGGGAGGGGGGGAACCTACAATGAGCAGTTCTTC; CDR3: CATSGRGGTYNEQFF
J: TRBJ2-1; D: TRBD2; V: TRBV28; length: 18; DNA: TGTGCCAGCAGTCCCCACTCGTTGGGGGGAGGGCGAGCAAATGAGCAGTTCTTC; CDR3: CASSPHSLGGGRANEQFF
J: TRBJ2-5; D: -; V: TRBV7-2; length: 13; DNA: TGTGCCAGCAGCTTAGAACCTGCGGGGACCCAGTACTTC; CDR3: CASSLEPAGTQYF